Listed here are 30 T cell receptor beta chains from one sample, sequenced in a study of blood T cell repertoires in COVID-19. Here immunoSEQ multiplex PCR was the method, and the copy in TCRdb shows in-frame clones only, minus some. Of 95,000 to 150,000 clones listed, roughly 92% are singletons. Sequencing was done on a sample of peripheral blood. The receptor source for this set is a man aged 45-65 years with COVID-19, enrolled during active disease.

As concerns this clone: A read error may account for a junction end that differs from germline. The CDR3 here is CASSLSSSGDYAQYF. CDR3 DNA: TGTGCCAGCAGTTTATCTTCTAGCGGGGATTACGCGCAGTACTTC. V usage is TRBV28 and J usage is TRBJ2-7, with 9 bases identical to TRBD2. Germline CDR1 MDHEN, CDR2 SYDVKM. There are 15 residues in the CDR3. Combining the CDR3 with reference TRBV28 and TRBJ2-7 gives the whole variable domain DVKVTQSSRYLVKRTGEKVFLECVQDMDHENMFWYRQDPGLGLRLIYFSYDVKMKEKGDIPEGYSVSREKKERFSLILESASTNQTSMYLCASSLSSSGDYAQYFGPGTRLTVT.

This sequence joins TRBV30 and TRBJ1-4; no reliable D call. Trimming cost V 0 bases and J 5 bases, with 10 bases left between them. Germline V gene data show CDR1 as GTSNPN and CDR2 as SVGIG (reference sequence). The CDR3 consists of 14 residues. CDR3 DNA sequence: TGTGCCTGGAGTGTATATAGTCCCAATGAAAAACTGTTTTTT. This encodes CAWSVYSPNEKLFF.

This chain uses TRBV7-9 with TRBJ2-3, with D possibly TRBD1 on 6 matching bases. The CDR3 consists of 12 residues. Germline V CDR1 and CDR2: SEHNR, FQNEAQ (reference sequence). Trimming cost V 2 bases and J 9 bases, with 9 bases left between them. CDR3 nucleotides: TGTGCCAGCAGCTTAACCACAGGGACGCAGTATTTT. This codes for CASSLTTGTQYF.

V and J are TRBV28 and TRBJ2-1; TRBD1 aligns across 10 bases. Germline V lookup: CDR1 MDHEN, CDR2 SYDVKM. V was pared by 1 base and J by 0 bases, with 9 bases of the junction left unmatched. The CDR3 covers 19 residues. CDR3 DNA: TGTGCCAGCAGTTTATCGGGACAGGGGTTGGGGAGCTCCTACAATGAGCAGTTCTTC. This sequence encodes CASSLSGQGLGSSYNEQFF.

The chain couples TRBV13 to TRBJ2-1; 7 positions agree with TRBD2. CDR1 PRHDT and CDR2 FYEKMQ come from the germline V gene (reference sequence). Trimming cost V 5 bases and J 4 bases; bases outside gene matches: 11. The CDR3 runs to 16 residues. The DNA of the CDR3 is TGTGCCAGCAGCCAAATTTCTAGCGGAGATTACAATGAGCAGTTCTTC. This sequence encodes CASSQISSGDYNEQFF. The complete variable domain, with remaining parts taken from reference TRBV13 and TRBJ2-1, reads AAGVIQSPRHLIKEKRETATLKCYPIPRHDTVYWYQQGPGQDPQFLISFYEKMQSDKGSIPDRFSAQQFSDYHSELNMSSLELGDSALYFCASSQISSGDYNEQFFGPGTRLTVL.

This chain connects TRBV5-1 to TRBJ2-3, with D maybe TRBD2 (5 bases). The length of the CDR3 is 16 residues. Germline lookup yields CDR1 SGHRS and CDR2 YFSETQ. Trimming shortened V by 5 bases and J by 3 bases, and 19 bases separated the two germline ends. The CDR3 loop reads CASSRVGLPSTDTQYF. As DNA, the CDR3 is TGCGCCAGCAGTAGGGTCGGACTTCCTTCAACAGATACGCAGTATTTT.

This chain links TRBV29-1 with TRBJ2-5, with 11 positions matching TRBD2. The germline CDR1 and CDR2 sequences are SQVTM and ANQGSEA. The CDR3 consists of 15 residues. Trimming at V came to 7 bases and at J to 5 bases, leaving 12 bases not matched to a gene. CDR3 sequence reads: CSALLAGDEVETQYF. The CDR3 bases are TGCAGCGCCTTACTAGCGGGAGATGAGGTCGAGACCCAGTACTTC.

The chain is built from TRBV3-1 (or the pseudogene TRBV3-2) and TRBJ1-1; TRBD1 matches 8 bases. With V trimmed by 3 bases and J by 5 bases, 20 bases remained unmatched. The V gene's germline CDR1 is LGHDT and CDR2 YNNKEL (reference sequence). CDR3 length: 19 amino acids. The CDR3 sequence: CASSQPGFARGTGGTEAFF. The CDR3 nucleotides read TGTGCCAGCAGCCAGCCGGGCTTCGCCCGTGGAACAGGGGGGACTGAAGCTTTCTTT.

This chain links TRBV5-6 with TRBJ2-7; D is possibly TRBD2 (6 bases). V lost 4 bases, J lost 3 bases, and 14 bases lay in between. Germline V lookup: CDR1 SGHDT, CDR2 YYEEEE. This CDR3 contains 14 residues. CDR3 coding DNA: TGTGCCAGCAGCGCCGGGGGTTCAATCTACGAGCAGTACTTC. This gives the protein CASSAGGSIYEQYF.

V and J are TRBV14 and TRBJ2-1; the match to TRBD2 covers 14 bases. The trim removed 3 bases at V and 7 bases at J, leaving 14 bases unmatched. From germline, CDR1 is SGHDN and CDR2 FVKESK. This CDR3 has 19 amino acids. In nucleotides, the CDR3 is TGTGCCAGCAGCCATCCGGGACTAGCGGGAGTATTGGGGCGGAATGAGCAGTTCTTC. Amino acids: CASSHPGLAGVLGRNEQFF.

The V call is TRBV11-2, the J call TRBJ1-5; TRBD1 might be the D (5 bases). Trimming pared 4 bases from V and 5 bases from J, leaving 9 bases between. The CDR3 has 13 residues. Per the germline V gene, CDR1 is SGHAT and CDR2 is FQNNGV. For the CDR3, the DNA is TGTGCCAGCAGCTCAGGGTTCGATCAGCCCCAGCATTTT. Translating gives CASSSGFDQPQHF.

The V gene is TRBV10-3, the J gene TRBJ1-1; D gene unclear. Germline V gives CDR1 ENHRY, CDR2 SYGVKD. The ends were cut back, 0 bases at V and 8 bases at J, with 13 bases in the middle. The CDR3 consists of 14 residues. The CDR3 loop is CAISESGPTGEAFF. The CDR3 region has the DNA TGTGCCATCAGTGAGTCCGGTCCGACCGGGGAAGCTTTCTTT.

The CDR3 DNA follows: TGTGCCAGCAGGCGGGGAGACACCGGGGAGCTGTTTTTT. Amino acids: CASRRGDTGELFF. V is TRBV6-6 and J is TRBJ2-2, with a weak D call TRBD2 (6 bases). Germline CDR1 and CDR2: MNHNY and SVGAGI (reference sequence). Between the trimmed V and J ends, which lost 6 bases and 3 bases, there was a span of 8 bases. This CDR3 region has 13 residues.

This sequence joins TRBV12-3 or TRBV12-4 and TRBJ1-5; D call uncertain. Trimming removed 5 bases from V and 5 bases from J, with 7 bases in between. This CDR3 contains 12 residues. The CDR3 DNA sequence: TGTGCCAGCAGTCTAAGTGATCAGCCCCAGCATTTT. Its translation: CASSLSDQPQHF.

V and J are TRBV19 and TRBJ2-7; tentative D call: TRBD1 (6 bases). The CDR3 spans 15 residues. V was pared by 1 base and J by 3 bases, with 13 bases between. The germline V gene encodes CDR1 LNHDA and CDR2 SQIVND (reference sequence). CDR3 protein: CASSIGTAKFYEQYF. The CDR3 nucleotides are TGTGCCAGTAGTATAGGGACAGCTAAGTTCTACGAGCAGTACTTC.

V usage is TRBV29-1 and J usage is TRBJ2-4, with 9 bases that match TRBD2. CDR1 and CDR2 from the germline V gene are SQVTM and ANQGSEA. The V and J ends lost 0 bases and 2 bases, in that order; junction bases with no gene match: 17. The CDR3 is 20 amino acids. The CDR3 sequence is CSVEDLRLAGRMKTKNIQYF. The CDR3 bases are TGCAGCGTTGAAGATCTCCGGCTAGCGGGGAGGATGAAGACCAAAAACATTCAGTACTTC.

The chain carries TRBV24-1 and TRBJ2-2; no clear D. The CDR3 is made up of 12 amino acids. Germline values: CDR1 KGHDR, CDR2 SFDVKD. V lost 7 bases and J 5 bases, leaving 7 bases between the germline ends. CDR3 nucleotide sequence: TGTGCCACCAGGGGCCGTACCGGGGAGCTGTTTTTT. Translated: CATRGRTGELFF.

The V and J genes are TRBV7-6 and TRBJ2-2, with 10 bases identical to TRBD2. Looked up from germline, CDR1 is SGHVS and CDR2 is FNYEAQ. V gave up 5 bases and J gave up 4 bases; unmatched junction bases: 13. This CDR3 has 18 residues. This CDR3 reads CASSPGLAAAWGTGELFF. CDR3 nucleotide sequence: TGTGCCAGCAGCCCCGGACTAGCGGCAGCTTGGGGCACCGGGGAGCTGTTTTTT.

The rearrangement links TRBV5-1 to TRBJ2-7; 8 bases agree with TRBD1. Germline assignment: CDR1 SGHRS and CDR2 YFSETQ. The CDR3 consists of 15 residues. The V and J ends lost 4 bases and 5 bases, in that order; junction bases with no gene match: 11. CDR3 bases: TGCGCCAGCAGCCTCCGGACAGGGTCCCTCCACGAGCAGTACTTC. Protein: CASSLRTGSLHEQYF.

The V and J genes are TRBV14 and TRBJ2-5, with 7 bases aligning to TRBD1. This CDR3 has 14 residues. The V and J ends lost 4 bases and 4 bases, in that order; junction bases with no gene match: 6. CDR1 and CDR2 from the germline V gene are SGHDN and FVKESK. Here the CDR3 reads CASSPTGPGETQYF. The CDR3 DNA reads as TGTGCCAGCAGCCCGACAGGGCCGGGAGAGACCCAGTACTTC.

The chain carries TRBV12-3 or TRBV12-4 and TRBJ1-6; D gene uncertain. Deletions cut 6 bases from V and 8 bases from J, with 11 bases between. CDR3 size: 13 residues. The CDR3 is CASRPTADSPLHF. In nucleotides, the CDR3 is TGTGCCAGCAGGCCGACTGCGGATTCACCCCTCCACTTT.

The rearrangement joins TRBV6-4 to TRBJ2-1; a possible D gene is TRBD2 (5 bases). This CDR3 region has 15 residues. The V gene's germline CDR1 is MRHNA and CDR2 SNTAGT. V was clipped by 4 bases and J by 3 bases, with 13 bases between them. The CDR3 nucleotides are TGTGCCAGCAGTGCCCAAGCGGCAAGCTACAATGAGCAGTTCTTC. Its translation is CASSAQAASYNEQFF.

The J gene is TRBJ2-3, the V gene TRBV6-6; 7 bases agree with TRBD2. The germline V gene encodes CDR1 MNHNY and CDR2 SVGAGI (reference sequence). This CDR3 is built from 15 residues. V lost 4 bases to trimming and J lost 5 bases; unmatched junction nucleotides: 9. The CDR3 nucleotides read TGTGCCAGCAGTTCAACCGACGGGGGGAGAGATACGCAGTATTTT. Translated, it gives CASSSTDGGRDTQYF.

The chain is built from TRBV5-4 and TRBJ2-1, with D possibly matching TRBD2 (6 bases). The germline CDR1 and CDR2 sequences are SGHNT and YYREEE (reference sequence). The CDR3 totals 13 residues. V was clipped by 4 bases and J by 7 bases, with 12 bases between them. The CDR3 reads CASSAGTDNEQFF. CDR3 nucleotide sequence: TGTGCCAGCAGCGCAGGGACTGATAATGAGCAGTTCTTC.

V gene TRBV5-1 combines with J gene TRBJ2-1, with 7 nucleotides matching TRBD2. Trimming took 5 bases from V and 8 from J; bases not matched to a gene: 7. The CDR3 contains 13 residues. The germline V gene has CDR1 SGHRS and CDR2 YFSETQ. CDR3 loop: CASRTETSDEQFF. The CDR3 DNA sequence: TGCGCCAGCAGAACGGAAACTAGCGATGAGCAGTTCTTC. Using reference TRBV5-1 and TRBJ2-1 for the parts outside the CDR3, the full variable domain is KAGVTQTPRYLIKTRGQQVTLSCSPISGHRSVSWYQQTPGQGLQFLFEYFSETQRNKGNFPGRFSGRQFSNSRSEMNVSTLELGDSALYLCASRTETSDEQFFGPGTRLTVL.

The chain has TRBV19 and TRBJ1-2; a weak D match, TRBD1 (6 bases). The CDR3 loop spans 14 amino acids. V was trimmed by 7 bases and J by 4 bases, leaving 16 bases between them. Germline values: CDR1 LNHDA, CDR2 SQIVND (reference sequence). CDR3 in DNA: TGTGCCAGTACCACCGGACAGAAGTCCTATGGCTACACCTTC. It translates to CASTTGQKSYGYTF.

The chain carries TRBV10-3 and TRBJ2-1; D may be TRBD2 (5 bases). CDR1 is ENHRY and CDR2 is SYGVKD in the germline V gene. Trimming shortened V by 7 bases and J by 5 bases, and 12 bases separated the two germline ends. CDR3 length: 13 amino acids. CDR3 amino acids: CAIKGLPDNEQFF. The CDR3 DNA reads TGTGCCATCAAAGGACTGCCGGACAATGAGCAGTTCTTC.

The CDR3 protein is CASSKPTGKDTGELFF. The CDR3 DNA is TGTGCCAGTAGTAAACCAACAGGGAAGGACACCGGGGAGCTGTTTTTT. V gene TRBV19 combines with J gene TRBJ2-2; TRBD1 might be the D (6 bases). The V end was cut by 4 bases, the J end by 3 bases, with 15 bases between. This CDR3 has 16 amino acids. Germline V gene data show CDR1 as LNHDA and CDR2 as SQIVND (reference sequence).

The chain couples TRBV28 to TRBJ2-7; TRBD1 matches at 7 bases. The CDR3 has 14 amino acids. With 7 bases clipped from V and 3 bases from J, the junction kept 9 bases outside the gene matches. Germline loops: CDR1 MDHEN, CDR2 SYDVKM. The chain's CDR3 is CASTRTGPLYEQYF. The CDR3 DNA is TGTGCCAGCACCAGGACAGGCCCCCTCTACGAGCAGTACTTC.

The V call is TRBV5-4, the J call TRBJ2-5; D perhaps matches TRBD2 (6 bases). The ends were cut back, 1 base at V and 1 base at J, with 8 bases in the middle. CDR1 SGHNT and CDR2 YYREEE come from the germline V gene (reference sequence). CDR3 length: 14 residues. CDR3 bases: TGTGCCAGCAGCTTGTACGGGGGCCAAGAGACCCAGTACTTC. Translated: CASSLYGGQETQYF. Variable domain in full (rest from reference TRBV5-4 and TRBJ2-5): ETGVTQSPTHLIKTRGQQVTLRCSSQSGHNTVSWYQQALGQGPQFIFQYYREEENGRGNFPPRFSGLQFPNYSSELNVNALELDDSALYLCASSLYGGQETQYFGPGTRLLVL.